A single sample gave rise to the 23 T cell receptor beta chains below, sequenced in a study of T cells in localized non-small cell lung cancer (TCRdb year 2020). Library method: the immunoSEQ multiplex PCR assay. TCRdb's version of the immuneACCESS table is confined to in-frame rearrangements and falls short of the full clone set. An unresolved V gene accounts for under half of the shortfall where checked; the remainder is of unknown origin. Recorded for this sample are around 25,000 clones; approximately 90% of them occurred a single time. The ten largest clones take up around 2.5% of the sample. The source material was peripheral blood, sampled before any cancer treatment. The origin of the receptors is a woman aged 35-70 years with stage I lung adenocarcinoma.

The chain has TRBV5-1 and TRBJ2-7; 11 nucleotides line up with TRBD2. Germline loops: CDR1 SGHRS, CDR2 YFSETQ. The CDR3 length is 19 residues. J lost 2 bases, V lost 0 bases, and 13 bases had no gene match. CDR3 DNA: TGCGCCAGCAGCTTGGAGCCCTTGCCGACTAGCGGGGTGACCTACGAGCAGTACTTC. Translation: CASSLEPLPTSGVTYEQYF.

The chain links TRBV27 to TRBJ2-3; D unresolved. CDR1 is MNHEY, CDR2 SMNVEV, per germline (reference sequence). The CDR3 runs 13 residues. V lost 4 bases and J 5 bases, leaving 10 bases between the germline ends. The chain's CDR3 is CASSYPSQDTQYF. CDR3 coding DNA: TGTGCCAGCAGTTACCCCTCTCAAGATACGCAGTATTTT.

The chain recombines TRBV19 with TRBJ2-5, with no clear D. V shed 5 bases and J shed 5 bases, with 15 bases lying between them. The germline V gene encodes CDR1 LNHDA and CDR2 SQIVND (reference sequence). CDR3 length equals 14 residues. CDR3 in DNA: TGTGCCAGTAGTCTCGCCGTTCGGCCGGAGACCCAGTACTTC. As protein: CASSLAVRPETQYF.

This chain joins TRBV18 and TRBJ2-7; 7 nucleotides agree with TRBD2. The CDR3 is made up of 16 amino acids. The J segment lost 7 bases and the V segment lost 0 bases, leaving 12 bases of the junction unmatched. Germline CDR1 reads KGHSH; CDR2 reads LQKENI. DNA of the CDR3: TGTGCCAGCTCACCACCCCCTGGACTAGACTTGGGGGAGCAGTACTTC. It translates to CASSPPPGLDLGEQYF.

This chain links TRBV4-1 with TRBJ2-5; the match to TRBD2 covers 9 bases. This CDR3 comprises 14 residues. From germline, CDR1 is MGHRA and CDR2 YSYEKL. After removal of 6 bases from V and 4 bases from J, the junction contained 6 bases not matched to a gene. CDR3 in amino acids: CASSQIAGAETQYF. CDR3 DNA: TGCGCCAGCAGTCAAATAGCGGGAGCAGAGACCCAGTACTTC.

The chain links TRBV11-2 to TRBJ1-3; a possible D gene is TRBD1 (6 bases). This CDR3 has 19 residues. Per the germline V gene, CDR1 is SGHAT and CDR2 is FQNNGV. Trimming removed 1 base at V and 0 bases at J, with 19 bases between. The CDR3 DNA follows: TGTGCCAGCAGCTTAGCGCGGGGCAGGGGCGATTTCTCTGGAAACACCATATATTTT. Translation gives CASSLARGRGDFSGNTIYF.

The chain recombines TRBV28 with TRBJ2-5; 7 nucleotides line up with TRBD2. Looked up from germline, CDR1 is MDHEN and CDR2 is SYDVKM. This CDR3 region has 14 residues. V lost 3 bases, J lost 7 bases, and 8 bases stayed unmatched. The CDR3 DNA reads TGTGCCAGCAGTTTGAGGCGGGAGTTTGGGACCCAGTACTTC. Translation: CASSLRREFGTQYF. Using reference TRBV28 and TRBJ2-5 for the parts outside the CDR3, the full variable domain is DVKVTQSSRYLVKRTGEKVFLECVQDMDHENMFWYRQDPGLGLRLIYFSYDVKMKEKGDIPEGYSVSREKKERFSLILESASTNQTSMYLCASSLRREFGTQYFGPGTRLLVL.

The chain joins TRBV18 to TRBJ1-2; 9 bases align to TRBD1. Germline-derived CDR1 and CDR2 are KGHSH and LQKENI. There are 15 residues in the CDR3. The J segment lost 6 bases and the V segment lost 3 bases, leaving 8 bases of the junction unmatched. CDR3 amino acids: CASSPGTGLRDGYTF. DNA of the CDR3: TGTGCCAGCTCACCGGGGACAGGGCTGCGGGATGGCTACACCTTC.

The gene calls are TRBV7-8 and TRBJ1-1, with a weak D call TRBD1 (5 bases). The CDR3 totals 14 residues. In germline, CDR1 is SGHVS, CDR2 FQNEAQ. V was shortened by 4 bases and J by 5 bases, with 14 bases between the two germline ends. CDR3: CASSSSGGVTEAFF. The CDR3 DNA reads as TGTGCCAGCAGCTCGAGCGGGGGTGTAACTGAAGCTTTCTTT.

The chain has TRBV28 and TRBJ2-7; 10 bases fit TRBD1. CDR3 length: 14 amino acids. The ends lost 5 bases at V and 6 bases at J; junction bases unmatched: 7. CDR1 is MDHEN, CDR2 SYDVKM, per germline. The CDR3: CASSLRDRGSEQYF. CDR3 bases: TGTGCCAGCAGTCTACGGGACAGGGGATCCGAGCAGTACTTC.

The chain couples TRBV19 to TRBJ1-4; D possibly corresponds to TRBD1 (6 bases). The germline V gene encodes CDR1 LNHDA and CDR2 SQIVND (reference sequence). The germline V and J ends were trimmed by 3 bases and 4 bases, with 9 bases remaining between them. This CDR3 has 14 amino acids. CDR3 protein: CASSIGQFNEKLFF. The CDR3, as DNA: TGTGCCAGTAGTATCGGACAGTTTAATGAAAAACTGTTTTTT.

This clone was seen just once. The chain recombines TRBV30 with TRBJ2-1; unclear D gene. The CDR3 is made up of 14 amino acids. V lost 0 bases and J lost 8, with 14 bases in between. Germline V gene sequence: CDR1 GTSNPN, CDR2 SVGIG (reference sequence). The CDR3 here is CAWSVRSGNHEQFF. CDR3 in DNA: TGTGCCTGGAGTGTACGGAGTGGTAATCATGAGCAGTTCTTC.

The rearrangement links TRBV9 to TRBJ2-3; D perhaps matches TRBD2 (6 bases). The germline V gene encodes CDR1 SGDLS and CDR2 YYNGEE. This CDR3 contains 15 residues. Trimming cost V 3 bases and J 1 base, with 12 bases left between them. In nucleotides, the CDR3 is TGTGCCAGCAGCGCCCCGGGGGAGGGCACAGATACGCAGTATTTT. This translates into CASSAPGEGTDTQYF.

Worth noting for this clone: This same CDR3 is encoded by further DNA sequences in the sample. The gene calls are TRBV18 and TRBJ2-7; D not certain. The V gene lost 8 bases and the J gene lost 3 bases, with 17 bases spanning the gap. Per the germline V gene, CDR1 is KGHSH and CDR2 is LQKENI. This CDR3 spans 14 amino acids. CDR3: CASHSWEHHYEQYF. The CDR3 DNA is TGTGCCAGCCACTCTTGGGAACACCACTACGAGCAGTACTTC.

This chain uses TRBV5-6 with TRBJ2-3; possible D gene TRBD2, 6 bases. The germline V and J ends were trimmed by 4 bases and 1 base, with 10 bases remaining between them. Germline lookup yields CDR1 SGHDT and CDR2 YYEEEE. The CDR3 spans 14 residues. The CDR3: CASSEGGGTDTQYF. CDR3 nucleotides: TGTGCCAGCAGCGAGGGCGGGGGCACAGATACGCAGTATTTT.

This clone was counted a few times. The J gene is TRBJ2-6, the V gene TRBV19; TRBD1 agrees at 8 bases. CDR1 and CDR2 from the germline V gene are LNHDA and SQIVND (reference sequence). The CDR3 length is 18 residues. V trimming: 6 bases; J trimming: 0 bases; junction bases outside the gene matches: 10. CDR3 sequence: CASSRDRGLLSGANVLTF. In DNA, the CDR3 is TGTGCCAGTAGCCGCGACAGGGGTCTCCTCTCTGGGGCCAACGTCCTGACTTTC.

By share, this clone counts as medium-sized (0.01 to 0.1%). The chain recombines TRBV19 with TRBJ1-5; D is possibly TRBD1 (6 bases). This CDR3 spans 16 amino acids. Trimming took 6 bases from V and 6 from J, leaving 21 bases between them. Germline CDR1 is LNHDA and CDR2 is SQIVND (reference sequence). CDR3 bases: TGTGCCAGTAGCCCAGACCAGACAGGTCTCCGTCAGCCCCAGCATTTT. Translation: CASSPDQTGLRQPQHF.

The chain uses TRBV18 and TRBJ1-2, with D perhaps matching TRBD1 (5 bases). The V and J ends lost 3 bases and 5 bases respectively, with 10 bases between them. Germline V gene data show CDR1 as KGHSH and CDR2 as LQKENI. The CDR3 length is 13 residues. CDR3 loop: CASSPDNIYGYTF. The DNA for the CDR3 is TGTGCCAGCTCACCGGACAATATTTATGGCTACACCTTC.

The chain uses TRBV7-2 and TRBJ2-2; no clear D gene. Germline-derived CDR1 and CDR2 are SGHTA and FQGNSA. This CDR3 comprises 12 residues. Trimming cost V 5 bases and J 8 bases, with 9 bases left between them. The CDR3 here is CASSTWKGELFF. The DNA for the CDR3 is TGTGCCAGCAGCACATGGAAGGGGGAGCTGTTTTTT.

This chain joins TRBV14 and TRBJ1-2, with no clear D. Germline V gene data show CDR1 as SGHDN and CDR2 as FVKESK. CDR3 length: 13 residues. The V end was cut by 4 bases, the J end by 5 bases, with 11 bases between. CDR3 in amino acids: CASSPNAFYGYTF. In DNA, the CDR3 is TGTGCCAGCAGCCCTAATGCATTTTATGGCTACACCTTC.

The V gene is TRBV10-3, the J gene TRBJ2-4, with D maybe TRBD1 (5 bases). The CDR3 covers 15 residues. Germline V CDR1 and CDR2: ENHRY, SYGVKD. Trimming removed 4 bases from V and 1 base from J, with 11 bases in between. Here the CDR3 DNA reads TGTGCCATCAGTGGAAGGGGTCTTGCCAAAAACATTCAGTACTTC. Protein sequence: CAISGRGLAKNIQYF.

This rearrangement joins TRBV11-2 to TRBJ1-4, with a weak D call TRBD1 (5 bases). V lost 5 bases and J 12 bases, leaving 13 bases between the germline ends. The CDR3 runs 12 residues. Germline CDR1 is SGHAT and CDR2 is FQNNGV. For the CDR3, the DNA is TGTGCCAGCAGCCTTCGTTTGGGGGAACTGTTTTTT. Translating it yields CASSLRLGELFF.

J is TRBJ2-1 and V is TRBV28; TRBD2 agrees at 8 bases. J was trimmed by 10 bases and V by 6 bases; bases with no gene match: 14. The CDR3 spans 15 residues. Germline assignment: CDR1 MDHEN and CDR2 SYDVKM. CDR3 nucleotides: TGTGCCAGCAGGACTACGGGACTAGGATCGGGGGAGCAGTTCTTC. This sequence encodes CASRTTGLGSGEQFF.